This T cell receptor (beta chain) stems from a study of CD8 T cells in Susac syndrome. Study findings and constraints: TCR sequencing and HLA analysis covered a relatively small number of individuals.

The authors reverse transcribed roughly 0.5 to 1 ug RNA with random hexamers. TCRdb re-derived calls from the immunoSEQ multiplex PCR reads in MiXCR, one entry per CDR3 protein. The profile shows 150,000 to 200,000 distinct CDR3 sequences, approximately 95% of them singletons. With regard to this clonotype: Its antigen is currently unknown.

V dropped 0 bases and J dropped 4 bases, with 9 bases sitting between them. Per germline, CDR1 SGHAT and CDR2 FQNNGV. The CDR3 loop spans 14 amino acids. The chain links TRBV11-2 to TRBJ1-1; D gene unclear. The sequence was collected from a human donor with multiple sclerosis. Sequencing used CD8+ T cells from PBMCs. The CDR3 region is CASSLDGRFTEAFF. CDR3 sequence (DNA): TGTGCCAGCAGCTTAGATGGGCGGTTCACTGAAGCTTTCTTT.